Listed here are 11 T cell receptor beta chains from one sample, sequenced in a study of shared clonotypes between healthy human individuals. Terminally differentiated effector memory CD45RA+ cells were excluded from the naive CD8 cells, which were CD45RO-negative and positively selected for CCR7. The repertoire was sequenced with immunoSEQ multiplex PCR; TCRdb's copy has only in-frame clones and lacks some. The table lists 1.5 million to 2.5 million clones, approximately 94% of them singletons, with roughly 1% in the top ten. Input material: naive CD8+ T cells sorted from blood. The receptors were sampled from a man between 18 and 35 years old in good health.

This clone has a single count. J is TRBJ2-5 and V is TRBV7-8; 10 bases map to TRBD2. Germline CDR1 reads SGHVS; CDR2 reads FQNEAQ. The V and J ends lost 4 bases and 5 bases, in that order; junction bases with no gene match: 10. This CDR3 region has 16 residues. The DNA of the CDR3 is TGTGCCAGCAGCTCCCCCTCTAGCGGGAGTGGTGAGACCCAGTACTTC. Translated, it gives CASSSPSSGSGETQYF.

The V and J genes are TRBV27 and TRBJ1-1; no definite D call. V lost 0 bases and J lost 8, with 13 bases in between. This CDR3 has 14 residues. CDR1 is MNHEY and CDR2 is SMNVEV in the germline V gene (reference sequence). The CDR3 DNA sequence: TGTGCCAGCAGTTTATCGAGCGAGGGCCCCGAAGCTTTCTTT. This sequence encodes CASSLSSEGPEAFF.

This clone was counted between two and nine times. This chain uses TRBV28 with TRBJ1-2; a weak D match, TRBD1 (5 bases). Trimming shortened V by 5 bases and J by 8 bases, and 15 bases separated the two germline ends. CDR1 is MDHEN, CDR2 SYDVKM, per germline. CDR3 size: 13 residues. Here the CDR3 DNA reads TGTGCCAGCAGTCCGGGGGAATCAGGCGGCTACACCTTC. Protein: CASSPGESGGYTF.

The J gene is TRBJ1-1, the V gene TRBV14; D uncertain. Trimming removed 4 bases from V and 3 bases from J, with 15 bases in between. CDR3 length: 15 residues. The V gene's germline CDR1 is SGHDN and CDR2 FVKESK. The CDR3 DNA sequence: TGTGCCAGCAGCCTTTCCTTGGGATCGGACACTGAAGCTTTCTTT. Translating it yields CASSLSLGSDTEAFF. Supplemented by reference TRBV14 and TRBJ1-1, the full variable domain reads EAGVTQFPSHSVIEKGQTVTLRCDPISGHDNLYWYRRVMGKEIKFLLHFVKESKQDESGMPNNRFLAERTGGTYSTLKVQPAELEDSGVYFCASSLSLGSDTEAFFGQGTRLTVV.

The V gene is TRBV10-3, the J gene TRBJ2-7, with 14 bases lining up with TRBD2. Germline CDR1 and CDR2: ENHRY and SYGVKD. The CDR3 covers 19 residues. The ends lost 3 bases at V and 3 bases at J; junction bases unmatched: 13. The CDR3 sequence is CAISDPGTATSGGVYEQYF. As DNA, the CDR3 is TGTGCCATCAGTGACCCCGGGACAGCGACTAGCGGGGGGGTCTACGAGCAGTACTTC.

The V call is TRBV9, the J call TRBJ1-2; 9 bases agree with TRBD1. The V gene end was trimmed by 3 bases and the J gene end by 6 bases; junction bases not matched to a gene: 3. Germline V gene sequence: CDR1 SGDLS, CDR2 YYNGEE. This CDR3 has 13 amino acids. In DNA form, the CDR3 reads TGTGCCAGCAGCGACACAGGGGGCGATGGCTACACCTTC. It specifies CASSDTGGDGYTF.

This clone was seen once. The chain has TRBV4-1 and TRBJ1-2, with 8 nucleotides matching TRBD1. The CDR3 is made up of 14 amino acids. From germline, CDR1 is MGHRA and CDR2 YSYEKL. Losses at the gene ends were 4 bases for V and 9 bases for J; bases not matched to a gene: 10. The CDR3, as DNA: TGCGCCAGCAGCCCACCCAGGACAGGGACGAGCTACACCTTC. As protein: CASSPPRTGTSYTF.

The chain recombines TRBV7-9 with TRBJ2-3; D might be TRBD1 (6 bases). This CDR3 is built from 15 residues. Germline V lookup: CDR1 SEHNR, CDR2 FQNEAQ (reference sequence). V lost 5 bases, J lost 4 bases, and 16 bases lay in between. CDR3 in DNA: TGTGCCAGCAGCACGACAGGACCGGCCCCAGATACGCAGTATTTT. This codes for CASSTTGPAPDTQYF.

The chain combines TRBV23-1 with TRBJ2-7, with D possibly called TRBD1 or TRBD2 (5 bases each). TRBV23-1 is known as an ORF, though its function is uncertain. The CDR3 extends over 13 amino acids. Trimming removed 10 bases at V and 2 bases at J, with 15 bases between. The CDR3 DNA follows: TGCGCCATTCCGGGACGGGGTGCCTACGAGCAGTACTTC. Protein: CAIPGRGAYEQYF.

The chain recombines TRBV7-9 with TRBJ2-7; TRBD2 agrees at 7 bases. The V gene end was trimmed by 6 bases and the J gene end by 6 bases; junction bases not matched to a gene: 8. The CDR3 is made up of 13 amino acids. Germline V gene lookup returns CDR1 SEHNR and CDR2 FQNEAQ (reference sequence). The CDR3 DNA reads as TGTGCCAGCAGTACCGGGGGGTCTAGCGAGCAGTACTTC. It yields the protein CASSTGGSSEQYF.

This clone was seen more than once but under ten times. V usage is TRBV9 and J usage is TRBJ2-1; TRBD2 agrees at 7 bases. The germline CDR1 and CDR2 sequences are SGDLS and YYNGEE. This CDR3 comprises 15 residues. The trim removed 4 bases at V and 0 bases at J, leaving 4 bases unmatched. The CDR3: CASSYGGSSYNEQFF. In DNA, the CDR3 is TGTGCCAGCAGCTACGGCGGGAGCTCCTACAATGAGCAGTTCTTC.